Listed below are T cell receptor beta chains from one sample, sequenced in a study of early T cells in non-severe SARS-CoV-2 infection. TCRdb processed the 5' RACE reads anew with MiXCR; each CDR3 protein has one entry. The repertoire has some 38,000 distinct CDR3 sequences, 4.5% to 7% of them found once; the top ten carry 3.5% to 4.5%. Sample: whole blood, taken at baseline. The source of these receptors is an adult who was a healthcare worker with PCR-confirmed SARS-CoV-2 infection or an uninfected control (not recorded which). CDR3s include the opening cysteine and the closing phenylalanine or tryptophan. Each record gives: clone size, J gene, D gene, V gene, CDR3 DNA, CDR3 protein. D genes are given only for firm matches. Not all rows give a size; the values are once, few, many and, for expanded clones, a class.

size: -; J: TRBJ2-1; D: TRBD1; V: TRBV20-1; DNA: TGCAGTGCTAGCGCGGACAGGGGGGACAATGAGCAGTTCTTC; CDR3: CSASADRGDNEQFF
size: many; J: TRBJ1-2; D: TRBD1; V: TRBV19; DNA: TGTGCCAGTAGTATCTTTGCAGGGGGGGCCTATGGCTACACCTTC; CDR3: CASSIFAGGAYGYTF
size: -; J: TRBJ2-7; D: TRBD2; V: TRBV29-1; DNA: TGCAGCGTGCTGATGACTAGCGAATACGAGCAGTACTTC; CDR3: CSVLMTSEYEQYF
size: many; J: TRBJ2-3; D: -; V: TRBV5-6; DNA: TGTGCCAGCAGCTTGGGCGGACGAGTCCGGGCAGATACGCAGTATTTT; CDR3: CASSLGGRVRADTQYF
size: few; J: TRBJ2-7; D: TRBD2; V: TRBV7-9; DNA: TGTGCCAGCAGCGCCGGCGGGGCGGGGGATGAGCAGTACTTC; CDR3: CASSAGGAGDEQYF
size: -; J: TRBJ2-2; D: -; V: TRBV20-1; DNA: TGCAGTGTCACCGGGAGAGGCACCGGGGAGCTGTTTTTT; CDR3: CSVTGRGTGELFF
size: many; J: TRBJ1-2; D: TRBD1; V: TRBV3-1; DNA: TGTGCCAGCAGCCAAGACCGAATGGGACAGGGGTATGGCTACACCTTC; CDR3: CASSQDRMGQGYGYTF
size: many; J: TRBJ2-3; D: TRBD1; V: TRBV30; DNA: TGTGCCTGGAGTGTTATGGGACAGGGCGTAGATACGCAGTATTTT; CDR3: CAWSVMGQGVDTQYF
size: many; J: TRBJ2-3; D: TRBD2; V: TRBV6-5; DNA: TGTGCCAGCAGCAGTGGGGGGGTATGGGGCACAGATACGCAGTATTTT; CDR3: CASSSGGVWGTDTQYF
size: many; J: TRBJ2-5; D: -; V: TRBV20-1; DNA: TGCAGTGCCCCTAGCGACAAGGCGGAGACCCAGTACTTC; CDR3: CSAPSDKAETQYF
size: -; J: TRBJ1-1; D: -; V: TRBV27; DNA: TGTGCCAGCAGTTTATCCGGGCTCGGCAGGATGAACACTGAAGCTTTCTTT; CDR3: CASSLSGLGRMNTEAFF
size: few; J: TRBJ1-1; D: -; V: TRBV7-6; DNA: TGTGCCAGCGGCGGGGGACCGAACACTGAAGCTTTCTTT; CDR3: CASGGGPNTEAFF